These 29 T cell receptor beta chains share one sample of origin, sequenced in a study of cytomegalovirus exposure and HLA in healthy donors. A multiplex PCR was run with 60 Vbeta primers and 13 Jbeta primers. The data were produced by immunoSEQ multiplex PCR, yet TCRdb's version contains in-frame clones alone and is incomplete. Of around 100,000 clones in the sample, about three quarters are singletons; the top ten hold approximately 6.3%. The specimen was PBMCs. The receptors were gathered from a man in his sixties in good health and CMV-seropositive.

The rearrangement links TRBV11-3 to TRBJ2-1; 7 bases align to TRBD2. In germline, CDR1 is SGHNT, CDR2 YENEEA. CDR3 length: 12 amino acids. V dropped 4 bases and J dropped 12; count of bases not matched to a gene: 6. The CDR3 loop is CASSSGGGGQFF. CDR3 DNA sequence: TGTGCCAGCAGCTCGGGCGGGGGTGGGCAGTTCTTC.

The sample holds a few counts of this clone. The chain has TRBV10-3 and TRBJ2-7; the D gene is possibly TRBD1 (6 bases). There are 14 residues in the CDR3. The V end lost 5 bases, the J end lost 1 base, and 12 bases lay between the germline ends. The V gene's germline CDR1 is ENHRY and CDR2 SYGVKD. The chain's CDR3 is CAISSPGESYEQYF. The CDR3 DNA reads as TGTGCCATCAGTTCCCCAGGGGAATCCTACGAGCAGTACTTC.

This chain links TRBV5-4 with TRBJ1-2, with TRBD1 as a possible D gene (6 bases). Trimming cost V 7 bases and J 5 bases, with 18 bases left between them. Germline-derived CDR1 and CDR2 are SGHNT and YYREEE (reference sequence). This CDR3 spans 14 amino acids. The CDR3 DNA reads TGTGCCAGCCAGGATAGGGGGTGGGGGTATGGCTACACCTTC. This sequence encodes CASQDRGWGYGYTF.

This rearrangement joins TRBV7-2 to TRBJ2-5, with 8 bases fitting TRBD2. V was clipped by 2 bases and J by 4 bases; unmatched bases: 9. Germline-derived CDR1 and CDR2 are SGHTA and FQGNSA. The CDR3 runs 16 residues. The CDR3 spells CASSLRPGGPGETQYF. The CDR3 DNA is TGTGCCAGCAGCTTAAGGCCGGGGGGGCCCGGAGAGACCCAGTACTTC.

The rearrangement joins TRBV19 to TRBJ2-1, with TRBD1 identical over 10 bases. Trimming at V came to 6 bases and at J to 5 bases, leaving 4 bases not matched to a gene. The CDR3 is 14 residues long. The germline gives CDR1 LNHDA, CDR2 SQIVND (reference sequence). CDR3 protein: CASRGTGANNEQFF. DNA of the CDR3: TGTGCCAGTAGGGGGACAGGGGCGAACAATGAGCAGTTCTTC.

This clone was seen more than once but under ten times. The chain uses TRBV6-1 and TRBJ1-1; tentative D call: TRBD1 (5 bases). The CDR3 extends over 13 amino acids. The germline gives CDR1 MNHNS, CDR2 SASEGT. The germline V and J ends were trimmed by 5 bases and 11 bases, with 18 bases remaining between them. CDR3 loop: CASSLMRGQGAFF. CDR3 bases: TGTGCCAGCAGTTTGATGAGAGGACAAGGGGCTTTCTTT.

This chain joins TRBV7-3 and TRBJ2-2, with 8 bases that match TRBD2. The germline V gene has CDR1 SGHTA and CDR2 FQGTGA. CDR3 length: 16 residues. V lost 5 bases and J lost 5; bases outside the gene matches: 10. The CDR3 DNA sequence: TGTGCCAGCAGCCCCGGGGGGGTTGGGAGGACCGGGGAGCTGTTTTTT. Translated: CASSPGGVGRTGELFF.

This clone has a single count. This chain uses TRBV30 with TRBJ2-1; 7 positions agree with TRBD2. The CDR3 consists of 15 residues. Germline CDR1 GTSNPN, CDR2 SVGIG (reference sequence). V lost 5 bases, J lost 0 bases, and 7 bases stayed unmatched. CDR3 in DNA: TGTGCCTGGGGGCGGGGGACGAGCTCCTACAATGAGCAGTTCTTC. This gives the protein CAWGRGTSSYNEQFF.

This chain uses TRBV2 with TRBJ1-2; no clear D. Germline V gives CDR1 SNHLY, CDR2 FYNNEI. The CDR3 totals 14 residues. With 4 bases removed from V and 1 base from J, the gap between germline ends came to 10 bases. Written as DNA, the CDR3 is TGTGCCAGCAGTGGATCCGGCGGTAACTATGGCTACACCTTC. It is translated as CASSGSGGNYGYTF.

V gene TRBV10-2 combines with J gene TRBJ1-5; possible D gene TRBD1, 6 bases. CDR1 WSHSY and CDR2 SAAADI come from the germline V gene. V was clipped by 1 base and J by 5 bases, with 9 bases between them. CDR3 length: 14 amino acids. The CDR3 region has the DNA TGCGCCAGCAGTGAGTTGCAGGGGCATCAGCCCCAGCATTTT. This translates into CASSELQGHQPQHF.

The V call is TRBV11-2, the J call TRBJ1-2, with TRBD1 matching over 10 bases. Germline V CDR1 and CDR2: SGHAT, FQNNGV. This CDR3 is built from 17 residues. V dropped 5 bases and J dropped 3; count of bases not matched to a gene: 12. The CDR3 sequence: CASSVGIRDRGYYGYTF. The CDR3 nucleotides are TGTGCCAGCAGCGTAGGGATCCGGGACAGGGGTTACTATGGCTACACCTTC.

This chain joins TRBV7-6 and TRBJ2-2; the D gene is possibly TRBD1 (6 bases). The CDR3 totals 16 residues. Germline CDR1 SGHVS, CDR2 FNYEAQ. V shed 0 bases and J shed 1 base, with 9 bases lying between them. This chain's CDR3 is CASSLAPGQNTGELFF. CDR3 nucleotides: TGTGCCAGCAGCTTAGCGCCGGGACAGAACACCGGGGAGCTGTTTTTT.

This clone is a singleton in its sample. The rearrangement links TRBV18 to TRBJ1-5; D remains ambiguous. Between the trimmed V and J ends, which lost 5 bases and 4 bases, there was a span of 12 bases. The CDR3 is made up of 14 amino acids. Germline CDR1 KGHSH, CDR2 LQKENI. For the CDR3, the DNA is TGTGCCAGCTCAAGCGACGGAGGAAATCAGCCCCAGCATTTT. Translating it yields CASSSDGGNQPQHF.

This clone was counted between two and nine times. V and J are TRBV5-1 and TRBJ2-1, with 10 bases identical to TRBD2. This CDR3 is 16 amino acids long. From germline, CDR1 is SGHRS and CDR2 YFSETQ. Trimming removed 0 bases from V and 9 bases from J; junction bases left unmatched: 9. The CDR3 loop is CASSLVIQRGGGEQFF. The CDR3 DNA sequence: TGCGCCAGCAGCTTGGTGATCCAGCGGGGGGGCGGTGAGCAGTTCTTC.

The rearrangement links TRBV9 to TRBJ2-3; TRBD2 agrees at 8 bases. The CDR3 extends over 15 amino acids. V gave up 4 bases and J gave up 3 bases; unmatched junction bases: 7. The V gene's germline CDR1 is SGDLS and CDR2 YYNGEE. In DNA form, the CDR3 reads TGTGCCAGCAGCCTCGGGGGGGCTGGGACAGATACGCAGTATTTT. Translated: CASSLGGAGTDTQYF. Full variable domain (outside the CDR3, taken from reference TRBV9 and TRBJ2-3): DSGVTQTPKHLITATGQRVTLRCSPRSGDLSVYWYQQSLDQGLQFLIQYYNGEERAKGNILERFSAQQFPDLHSELNLSSLELGDSALYFCASSLGGAGTDTQYFGPGTRLTVL.

The chain is built from TRBV5-6 and TRBJ2-1; a weak D match, TRBD2 (6 bases). Germline CDR1 is SGHDT and CDR2 is YYEEEE. The CDR3 is made up of 16 amino acids. Trimming shortened V by 3 bases and J by 0 bases, and 13 bases separated the two germline ends. The CDR3 coding sequence is TGTGCCAGCAGCTGGCGGGGATTCGTCTCCTACAATGAGCAGTTCTTC. Its translation: CASSWRGFVSYNEQFF.

Concerning this clone: The same CDR3 can be traced to other DNA sequences in this sample. The gene calls are TRBV5-1 and TRBJ2-1; TRBD2 matches at 7 bases. This CDR3 is 12 amino acids long. With V trimmed by 4 bases and J by 7 bases, 2 bases remained unmatched. Germline values: CDR1 SGHRS, CDR2 YFSETQ. In DNA form, the CDR3 reads TGCGCCAGCAGCCTGGGAGGGAATGAGCAGTTCTTC. Protein sequence: CASSLGGNEQFF.

The chain combines TRBV15 with TRBJ1-5; 7 positions match TRBD1. Germline assignment: CDR1 LNHNV and CDR2 YYDKDF (reference sequence). V was pared by 5 bases and J by 3 bases, with 7 bases of the junction left unmatched. This CDR3 comprises 15 residues. The CDR3 spells CATSGFGTDNQPQHF. DNA of the CDR3: TGTGCCACCAGCGGATTCGGGACAGACAATCAGCCCCAGCATTTT.

The rearrangement uses TRBV2 and TRBJ1-2; D is unresolved. This CDR3 is 12 amino acids long. Germline V gives CDR1 SNHLY, CDR2 FYNNEI. V lost 10 bases and J 2 bases, leaving 11 bases between the germline ends. The CDR3 nucleotides are TGTGCCAAAACCCCGGGAAACTATGGCTACACCTTC. As protein: CAKTPGNYGYTF.

The genes are TRBV4-1 and TRBJ1-6; no clear D. Trimming left V 6 bases short and J 10 bases short, with 13 bases between. The CDR3 spans 13 residues. The germline gives CDR1 MGHRA, CDR2 YSYEKL. This chain's CDR3 is CASSIGRESPLHF. In DNA form, the CDR3 reads TGCGCCAGCAGTATCGGTCGGGAATCACCCCTCCACTTT.

This chain joins TRBV5-6 and TRBJ1-3; D not resolved. Trimming shortened V by 6 bases and J by 2 bases, and 6 bases separated the two germline ends. CDR3 length: 12 residues. Germline assignment: CDR1 SGHDT and CDR2 YYEEEE. CDR3 sequence (DNA): TGTGCCAGCAAAGCGACTGGAAACACCATATATTTT. Translated, it gives CASKATGNTIYF.

The rearrangement joins TRBV11-2 to TRBJ2-1, with D possibly being TRBD2 (5 bases). The CDR3 consists of 14 residues. Germline V CDR1 and CDR2: SGHAT, FQNNGV. Trimming pared 1 base from V and 1 base from J, leaving 5 bases between. CDR3 sequence: CASSLGGSYNEQFF. As DNA, the CDR3 is TGTGCCAGCAGCTTAGGAGGGTCCTACAATGAGCAGTTCTTC.

By its share, this clone is large (0.1 to 1%). The chain is built from TRBV27 and TRBJ2-7; 8 bases agree with TRBD1. CDR1 is MNHEY, CDR2 SMNVEV, per germline (reference sequence). Trimming cost V 8 bases and J 6 bases; bases outside gene matches: 9. The CDR3 consists of 13 residues. The CDR3 loop is CASGQGGGGEQYF. CDR3 DNA: TGTGCCAGCGGACAGGGCGGAGGGGGCGAGCAGTACTTC.

DNA for the CDR3: TGTGCCAGCAGCTGGTCCCCGGGACAGGGGGCAACCGGGGAGCTGTTTTTT. It codes for CASSWSPGQGATGELFF. V gene TRBV7-6 combines with J gene TRBJ2-2; 12 bases fit TRBD1. This CDR3 spans 17 amino acids. Trimming took 4 bases from V and 5 from J; bases not matched to a gene: 8. Germline V gene lookup returns CDR1 SGHVS and CDR2 FNYEAQ.

This chain uses TRBV7-9 with TRBJ1-2; 7 bases agree with TRBD1. V trimming: 5 bases; J trimming: 8 bases; junction bases outside the gene matches: 11. CDR3 length: 14 amino acids. Germline CDR1 reads SEHNR; CDR2 reads FQNEAQ (reference sequence). CDR3 sequence: CASSAEQGRWGYTF. Here the CDR3 DNA reads TGTGCCAGCAGCGCCGAACAGGGGCGGTGGGGCTACACCTTC.

The chain couples TRBV11-2 to TRBJ2-7, with a possible D match to TRBD2 (6 bases). The V gene's germline CDR1 is SGHAT and CDR2 FQNNGV. Trimming left V 3 bases short and J 2 bases short, with 11 bases between. The CDR3 length is 14 residues. The CDR3 here is CASSFPGGPYEQYF. CDR3 DNA sequence: TGTGCCAGCAGCTTCCCCGGGGGTCCCTACGAGCAGTACTTC.

The chain combines TRBV15 with TRBJ1-5; D is ambiguous. V was cut by 0 bases and J by 7 bases, with 7 bases left in between. This CDR3 is 13 amino acids long. Germline V gives CDR1 LNHNV, CDR2 YYDKDF (reference sequence). CDR3 region: CATSRDPPQPQHF. The CDR3, as DNA: TGTGCCACCAGCAGAGATCCCCCACAGCCCCAGCATTTT.

V gene TRBV5-4 combines with J gene TRBJ1-6; D not resolved. Germline lookup yields CDR1 SGHNT and CDR2 YYREEE (reference sequence). Trimming removed 4 bases at V and 0 bases at J, with 8 bases between. The CDR3 covers 15 residues. The chain's CDR3 is CASSIDNSYNSPLHF. The DNA for the CDR3 is TGTGCCAGCAGCATTGACAACTCCTATAATTCACCCCTCCACTTT.

The V and J genes are TRBV7-3 and TRBJ2-2; 7 positions agree with TRBD1. CDR3 length: 16 amino acids. CDR1 SGHTA and CDR2 FQGTGA come from the germline V gene. Germline trimming cut 4 bases from V and 1 base from J; bases unmatched to any gene: 6. As DNA, the CDR3 is TGTGCCAGCAGCTCCGACAGGGTTGAGAACACCGGGGAGCTGTTTTTT. It translates to CASSSDRVENTGELFF.